This TCR beta chain is drawn from a study of identifying expanded T cells in peripheral blood. Broader study findings: Clone count variance between approximately two-week samples rose with total template count.

Sequencing was performed with immunoSEQ multiplex PCR; in TCRdb, only in-frame clones are kept and a portion is missing. The table has about 78,000 clones, around four fifths seen once; the top ten hold about 20%. The length of the CDR3 is 15 residues. The trim removed 8 bases at V and 2 bases at J, leaving 7 bases unmatched. Germline V gene data show CDR1 as SQVTM and CDR2 as ANQGSEA. Note on this clone: Antigen unknown.

The rearrangement links TRBV29-1 to TRBJ2-1; 12 bases are a match to TRBD2. Source material: blood. This TCR derives from a person between 18 and 75 years old in good health. CDR3 nucleotide sequence: TGCAGCTCGACTAGCGGGAGTATGGCCTACAATGAGCAGTTCTTC. Amino acid sequence: CSSTSGSMAYNEQFF.